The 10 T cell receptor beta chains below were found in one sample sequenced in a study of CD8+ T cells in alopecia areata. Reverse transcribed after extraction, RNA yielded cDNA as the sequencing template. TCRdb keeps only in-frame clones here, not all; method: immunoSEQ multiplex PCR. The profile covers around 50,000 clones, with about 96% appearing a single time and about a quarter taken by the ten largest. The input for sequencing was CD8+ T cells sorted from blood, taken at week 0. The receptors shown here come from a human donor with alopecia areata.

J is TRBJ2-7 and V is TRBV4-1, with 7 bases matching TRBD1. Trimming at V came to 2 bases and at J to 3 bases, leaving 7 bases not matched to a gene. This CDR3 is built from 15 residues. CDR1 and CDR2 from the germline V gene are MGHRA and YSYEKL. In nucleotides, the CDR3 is TGCGCCAGCAGCCAAAAGGAAGGGGGCCACTACGAGCAGTACTTC. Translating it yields CASSQKEGGHYEQYF.

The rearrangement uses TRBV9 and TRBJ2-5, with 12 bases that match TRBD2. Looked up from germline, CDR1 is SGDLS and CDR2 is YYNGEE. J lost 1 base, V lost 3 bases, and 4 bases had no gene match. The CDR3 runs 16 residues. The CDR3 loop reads CASSAGTSGSQETQYF. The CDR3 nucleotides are TGTGCCAGCAGCGCGGGGACTAGCGGGTCCCAAGAGACCCAGTACTTC.

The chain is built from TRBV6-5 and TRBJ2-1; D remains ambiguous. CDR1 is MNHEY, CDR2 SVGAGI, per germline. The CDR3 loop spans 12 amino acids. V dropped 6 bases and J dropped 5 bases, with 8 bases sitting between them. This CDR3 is CASSTPHNEQFF. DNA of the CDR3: TGTGCCAGCAGCACCCCCCACAATGAGCAGTTCTTC.

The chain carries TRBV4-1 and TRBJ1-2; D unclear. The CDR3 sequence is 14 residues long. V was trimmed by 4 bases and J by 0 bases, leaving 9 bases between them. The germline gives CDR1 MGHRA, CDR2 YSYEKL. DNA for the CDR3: TGCGCCAGCAGCCCTCACAGTACTAACTATGGCTACACCTTC. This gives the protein CASSPHSTNYGYTF.

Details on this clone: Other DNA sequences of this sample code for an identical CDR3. CDR3: CASSLDGAGELFF. The CDR3 DNA is TGTGCCAGCAGCTTGGATGGGGCCGGGGAGCTGTTTTTT. J is TRBJ2-2 and V is TRBV5-6; D not certain. Germline V lookup: CDR1 SGHDT, CDR2 YYEEEE. V was pared by 0 bases and J by 6 bases, with 6 bases between. The CDR3 extends over 13 amino acids.

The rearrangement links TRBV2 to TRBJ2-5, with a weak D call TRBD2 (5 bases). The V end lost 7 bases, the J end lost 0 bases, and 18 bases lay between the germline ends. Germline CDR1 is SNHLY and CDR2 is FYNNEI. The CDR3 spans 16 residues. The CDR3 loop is CASISVSGLYQETQYF. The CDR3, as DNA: TGTGCCAGCATCTCCGTAAGCGGCTTGTACCAAGAGACCCAGTACTTC. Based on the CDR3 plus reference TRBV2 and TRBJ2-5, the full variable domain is EPEVTQTPSHQVTQMGQEVILRCVPISNHLYFYWYRQILGQKVEFLVSFYNNEISEKSEIFDDQFSVERPDGSNFTLKIRSTKLEDSAMYFCASISVSGLYQETQYFGPGTRLLVL.

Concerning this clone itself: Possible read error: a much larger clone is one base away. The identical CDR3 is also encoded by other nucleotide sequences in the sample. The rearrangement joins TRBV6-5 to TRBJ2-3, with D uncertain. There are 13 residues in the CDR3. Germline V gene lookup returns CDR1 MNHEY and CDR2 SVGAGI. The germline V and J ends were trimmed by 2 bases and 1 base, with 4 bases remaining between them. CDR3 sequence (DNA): TGTGCCAGCAGTTACGGGGGCACAGATACGCAGTATTTT. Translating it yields CASSYGGTDTQYF.

The CDR3 reads CASSAQGAQDEQYF. In nucleotides, the CDR3 is TGCGCCAGCAGTGCGCAGGGGGCGCAAGACGAGCAGTACTTC. The chain employs TRBV10-2 and TRBJ2-7, with 8 bases that match TRBD1. From germline, CDR1 is WSHSY and CDR2 SAAADI. The CDR3 is made up of 14 amino acids. J gave up 5 bases and V 4 bases, and 7 bases lay outside the gene matches.

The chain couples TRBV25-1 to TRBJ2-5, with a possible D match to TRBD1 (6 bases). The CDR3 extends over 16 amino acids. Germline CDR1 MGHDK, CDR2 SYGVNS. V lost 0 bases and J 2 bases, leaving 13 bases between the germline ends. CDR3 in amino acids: CASSEYDRDRQETQYF. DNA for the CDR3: TGTGCCAGCAGTGAATATGATCGTGACAGGCAAGAGACCCAGTACTTC.

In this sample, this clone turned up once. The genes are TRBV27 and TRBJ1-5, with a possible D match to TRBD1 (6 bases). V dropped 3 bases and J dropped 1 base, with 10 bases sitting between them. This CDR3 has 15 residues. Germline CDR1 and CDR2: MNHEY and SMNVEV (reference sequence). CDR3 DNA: TGTGCCAGCAGTTTTAAGGGGGGCAGCAATCAGCCCCAGCATTTT. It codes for CASSFKGGSNQPQHF.